A selection of T cell receptor beta chains follows, all from one sample in a study of blood T cells in healthy people across ages. TCRdb reanalysed the 5' RACE reads using MiXCR and keeps one entry per CDR3 protein. The sample consists of about 1.7 million distinct CDR3 sequences, 25% to 30% of them appearing once. Sequenced sample: blood. The origin of the receptors is a woman between 25 and 40 years old in good health. Both conserved end residues are part of each CDR3. D genes are given only for firm matches. Only part of the rows carry a size: once, few, many, or a class if the clone is expanded.

j_gene: TRBJ2-7; abundance: many; d_gene: -; v_gene: TRBV12-3/TRBV12-4; CDR3aa: CASTPGLRSYEQYF; CDR3nt: TGTGCCAGCACCCCGGGACTCCGGTCCTACGAGCAGTACTTC
j_gene: TRBJ2-3; abundance: many; d_gene: -; v_gene: TRBV6-6; CDR3aa: CASSYIGASTDTQYF; CDR3nt: TGTGCCAGCAGTTACATAGGGGCTAGCACAGATACGCAGTATTTT
j_gene: TRBJ1-2; abundance: few; d_gene: TRBD1; v_gene: TRBV7-2; CDR3aa: CASSLAGGLDSGGHYGYTF; CDR3nt: TGTGCCAGCAGCTTAGCGGGAGGATTAGATTCAGGGGGTCACTATGGCTACACCTTC
j_gene: TRBJ2-3; abundance: -; d_gene: TRBD2; v_gene: TRBV20-1; CDR3aa: CSARPLGRGSTDTQYF; CDR3nt: TGCAGTGCTAGACCCTTGGGGCGGGGGAGCACAGATACGCAGTATTTT
j_gene: TRBJ1-2; abundance: -; d_gene: TRBD1; v_gene: TRBV20-1; CDR3aa: CSAPRGQRYGYTF; CDR3nt: TGCAGTGCCCCCCGGGGACAGCGCTATGGCTACACCTTC
j_gene: TRBJ2-7; abundance: -; d_gene: -; v_gene: TRBV5-1; CDR3aa: CASSFQERGFGTYEQYF; CDR3nt: TGCGCCAGCAGCTTCCAAGAAAGGGGTTTTGGAACCTACGAGCAGTACTTC
j_gene: TRBJ1-1; abundance: -; d_gene: -; v_gene: TRBV6-6; CDR3aa: CASSNGATEAFF; CDR3nt: TGTGCCAGCAGTAACGGGGCCACTGAAGCTTTCTTT
j_gene: TRBJ2-7; abundance: -; d_gene: -; v_gene: TRBV28; CDR3aa: CASSSNTSYEQYF; CDR3nt: TGTGCCAGCAGTTCTAATACGTCCTACGAGCAGTACTTC
j_gene: TRBJ1-1; abundance: -; d_gene: -; v_gene: TRBV5-4; CDR3aa: CASSLEVGQGTEAFF; CDR3nt: TGTGCCAGCAGCTTGGAGGTGGGGCAGGGCACTGAAGCTTTCTTT
j_gene: TRBJ1-1; abundance: once; d_gene: -; v_gene: TRBV12-3/TRBV12-4; CDR3aa: CVSRAGPLNTEAFF; CDR3nt: TGTGTCAGCAGAGCGGGACCCCTGAACACTGAAGCTTTCTTT
j_gene: TRBJ2-1; abundance: -; d_gene: TRBD2; v_gene: TRBV7-9; CDR3aa: CASSLLLAESSYNEQFF; CDR3nt: TGTGCCAGCAGCTTATTACTAGCGGAGAGCTCCTACAATGAGCAGTTCTTC
j_gene: TRBJ2-1; abundance: -; d_gene: -; v_gene: TRBV6-6; CDR3aa: CASSAPGVGGNEQFF; CDR3nt: TGTGCCAGCAGTGCCCCGGGGGTGGGTGGCAATGAGCAGTTCTTC
j_gene: TRBJ2-5; abundance: few; d_gene: TRBD2; v_gene: TRBV6-5; CDR3aa: CASSPRGGSETQYF; CDR3nt: TGTGCCAGCAGTCCACGGGGGGGGTCAGAGACCCAGTACTTC
j_gene: TRBJ2-3; abundance: -; d_gene: TRBD2; v_gene: TRBV19; CDR3aa: CASSFYSGSTDTQYF; CDR3nt: TGTGCCAGTAGTTTCTATAGCGGGAGCACAGATACGCAGTATTTT
j_gene: TRBJ1-2; abundance: -; d_gene: -; v_gene: TRBV24-1; CDR3aa: CATSDKTSYGYTF; CDR3nt: TGTGCCACCAGTGACAAGACCAGTTATGGCTACACCTTC
j_gene: TRBJ1-2; abundance: many; d_gene: -; v_gene: TRBV29-1; CDR3aa: CSVEPEGWYGYTF; CDR3nt: TGCAGCGTTGAACCTGAAGGCTGGTATGGCTACACCTTC
j_gene: TRBJ1-4; abundance: -; d_gene: -; v_gene: TRBV30; CDR3aa: CAWSAHLQEKLFF; CDR3nt: TGTGCCTGGAGTGCCCATCTCCAGGAAAAACTGTTTTTT
j_gene: TRBJ2-5; abundance: few; d_gene: TRBD1; v_gene: TRBV20-1; CDR3aa: CSARGRQGKETQYF; CDR3nt: TGCAGTGCTAGAGGTCGACAGGGTAAAGAGACCCAGTACTTC
j_gene: TRBJ1-1; abundance: -; d_gene: TRBD1; v_gene: TRBV7-9; CDR3aa: CASSFLTTGGYTEAFF; CDR3nt: TGTGCCAGCAGCTTCCTTACGACAGGGGGCTACACTGAAGCTTTCTTT